Following are 30 T cell receptor beta chains from one sample sequenced in a study of blood T cell repertoires in COVID-19 (dated by TCRdb to between 2020 and 2021). Libraries were built with the immunoSEQ multiplex PCR assay. TCRdb mirrors the immuneACCESS table, restricted to in-frame sequences. Some clones are absent from its copies; in checked studies, under half trace to an unresolved V gene, and the reason for the others is unknown. The sample table lists around 250,000 clones, around 84% of them with a count of one. Approximately 3.2% of the sample is held by the ten biggest clonotypes. Input material: peripheral blood. The receptors shown here come from a woman younger than 30 with acute or convalescent COVID-19.

J is TRBJ2-2 and V is TRBV6-6; TRBD2 aligns across 8 bases. The trim removed 5 bases at V and 5 bases at J, leaving 13 bases unmatched. The CDR3 is 17 residues long. Germline V gene lookup returns CDR1 MNHNY and CDR2 SVGAGI (reference sequence). DNA for the CDR3: TGTGCCAGCAGTCCCAAGACCAGCGGGAGAGGGACCGGGGAGCTGTTTTTT. It yields the protein CASSPKTSGRGTGELFF.

This chain links TRBV7-3 with TRBJ2-6; perhaps TRBD1 as D (6 bases). Germline loops: CDR1 SGHTA, CDR2 FQGTGA. V shed 5 bases and J shed 2 bases, with 10 bases lying between them. The CDR3 covers 15 residues. CDR3 sequence (DNA): TGTGCCAGCAGCCCACAGGGCGCTGGGGCCAACGTCCTGACTTTC. Translated: CASSPQGAGANVLTF. The whole variable domain, filled in from reference TRBV7-3 and TRBJ2-6, reads GAGVSQTPSNKVTEKGKYVELRCDPISGHTALYWYRQSLGQGPEFLIYFQGTGAADDSGLPNDRFFAVRPEGSVSTLKIQRTERGDSAVYLCASSPQGAGANVLTFGAGSRLTVL.

This clone has more than one count but fewer than ten. The gene calls are TRBV4-3 and TRBJ1-2; tentative D call: TRBD1 (6 bases). Deletions cut 0 bases from V and 4 bases from J, with 12 bases between. Germline V CDR1 and CDR2: LGHNA, YSLEER. CDR3 length: 15 amino acids. CDR3 bases: TGCGCCAGCAGCCAAGACACAGGGCCCAGCTATGGCTACACCTTC. This encodes CASSQDTGPSYGYTF.

The chain combines TRBV19 with TRBJ2-5, with unresolved D. The CDR3 is 14 amino acids. V lost 5 bases and J lost 5, with 15 bases in between. CDR1 is LNHDA and CDR2 is SQIVND in the germline V gene (reference sequence). Written as DNA, the CDR3 is TGTGCCAGTAGTCCTCGACCGGGTTGGGAGACCCAGTACTTC. Translation gives CASSPRPGWETQYF.

The J gene is TRBJ2-7, the V gene TRBV6-2 or TRBV6-3, with 7 positions matching TRBD2. CDR1 is MNHEY and CDR2 is SVGEGT in the germline V gene. J lost 7 bases, V lost 2 bases, and 11 bases had no gene match. The CDR3 totals 15 residues. CDR3 in amino acids: CASSYAEAGEREQYF. In DNA form, the CDR3 reads TGTGCCAGCAGTTACGCCGAGGCGGGAGAGAGGGAGCAGTACTTC.

V usage is TRBV6-5 and J usage is TRBJ1-1; a weak D match, TRBD1 (5 bases). The CDR3 spans 15 residues. V lost 6 bases and J lost 1, with 15 bases in between. The germline V gene has CDR1 MNHEY and CDR2 SVGAGI. The CDR3 region has the DNA TGTGCCAGCAGCACGCAGGGAACCTCGAACACTGAAGCTTTCTTT. It encodes CASSTQGTSNTEAFF.

This rearrangement joins TRBV6-5 to TRBJ1-1; TRBD1 is a possible D gene (5 bases). V lost 4 bases and J lost 8, with 8 bases in between. The germline CDR1 and CDR2 sequences are MNHEY and SVGAGI. The CDR3 length is 11 residues. CDR3 sequence reads: CASSSGGEAFF. The CDR3 bases are TGTGCCAGCAGTTCGGGGGGAGAAGCTTTCTTT.

The chain carries TRBV12-3 or TRBV12-4 and TRBJ2-2, with 8 bases identical to TRBD1. Trimming removed 4 bases from V and 7 bases from J; junction bases left unmatched: 2. The CDR3 consists of 13 residues. The CDR3 DNA sequence: TGTGCCAGCAGTTATACAGGGGGCGGGGAGCTGTTTTTT. It encodes CASSYTGGGELFF.

The rearrangement joins TRBV3-1 (or the pseudogene TRBV3-2) to TRBJ2-4, with a possible D match to TRBD1 (5 bases). V was trimmed by 1 base and J by 9 bases, leaving 10 bases between them. This CDR3 spans 13 amino acids. The germline V gene encodes CDR1 LGHDT and CDR2 YNNKEL (reference sequence). The CDR3 protein is CASSQVSQGIQYF. The CDR3 coding sequence is TGTGCCAGCAGCCAAGTTAGTCAGGGCATTCAGTACTTC.

This clone is medium-sized in the sample. The chain joins TRBV5-1 to TRBJ1-2; D might be TRBD1 (6 bases). The length of the CDR3 is 14 residues. Per the germline V gene, CDR1 is SGHRS and CDR2 is YFSETQ. V gave up 2 bases and J gave up 7 bases, with 15 bases separating them. The chain's CDR3 is CASSLGQMTGGYTF. CDR3 nucleotides: TGCGCCAGCAGCTTAGGACAGATGACCGGTGGCTACACCTTC.

The chain carries TRBV7-9 and TRBJ2-1; 12 bases line up with TRBD2. V was clipped by 3 bases and J by 8 bases; unmatched bases: 5. Germline V gene data show CDR1 as SEHNR and CDR2 as FQNEAQ (reference sequence). This CDR3 is 15 amino acids long. In nucleotides, the CDR3 is TGTGCCAGCAGCTTTCCGACTAGCGGGAGCTATGAGCAGTTCTTC. Residues: CASSFPTSGSYEQFF.

V usage is TRBV6-5 and J usage is TRBJ1-4; D is perhaps TRBD1 (5 bases). Germline assignment: CDR1 MNHEY and CDR2 SVGAGI. This CDR3 contains 13 residues. V was clipped by 1 base and J by 7 bases, with 7 bases between them. The CDR3 is CASSYLRGEKLFF. The CDR3 coding sequence is TGTGCCAGCAGTTACTTAAGGGGTGAAAAACTGTTTTTT.

CDR3 nucleotide sequence: TGTGCCAGCAGCTTATGGGCGGGCCGCACAGATACGCAGTATTTT. Translating it yields CASSLWAGRTDTQYF. The J gene is TRBJ2-3, the V gene TRBV13; weak D call: TRBD2 (5 bases). V lost 2 bases to trimming and J lost 1 base, with 10 bases between them. Germline V gene sequence: CDR1 PRHDT, CDR2 FYEKMQ (reference sequence). This CDR3 region has 15 residues.

This clone was observed once. The chain is built from TRBV29-1 and TRBJ2-3; the match to TRBD2 covers 10 bases. The CDR3 has 16 residues. The germline CDR1 and CDR2 sequences are SQVTM and ANQGSEA. Trimming at V came to 6 bases and at J to 2 bases, leaving 11 bases not matched to a gene. The CDR3 bases are TGCAGCGTGGATAGCGGGAGGACTCCTTACACAGATACGCAGTATTTT. Translating it yields CSVDSGRTPYTDTQYF.

This clone was observed once. This sequence joins TRBV28 and TRBJ2-1; D ambiguous. Germline CDR1 reads MDHEN; CDR2 reads SYDVKM. The V gene lost 5 bases and the J gene lost 3 bases, with 14 bases spanning the gap. This CDR3 has 15 residues. The CDR3 sequence is CASSAPSADYNEQFF. The CDR3 DNA sequence: TGTGCCAGCAGTGCCCCCTCCGCGGACTACAATGAGCAGTTCTTC.

The chain joins TRBV5-1 to TRBJ1-6; D call uncertain. The CDR3 sequence is 14 residues long. Germline V gene data show CDR1 as SGHRS and CDR2 as YFSETQ. The V end lost 4 bases, the J end lost 13 bases, and 18 bases lay between the germline ends. CDR3 nucleotides: TGCGCCAGCAGCCCCGCGGGGTTAAAGGATCCCCTCCACTTT. It is translated as CASSPAGLKDPLHF.

Regarding this clone: The junction departs from germline at one end; a sequencing error may be responsible. The gene calls are TRBV12-3 or TRBV12-4 and TRBJ2-1, with 13 bases that match TRBD2. The CDR3 loop spans 13 amino acids. CDR3 DNA sequence: TGTGCCGGCAGGACTAGCGGGAGCCATGAGCAGTTCTTC. It yields the protein CAGRTSGSHEQFF.

This chain connects TRBV14 to TRBJ2-5, with D hard to call. Deletions cut 1 base from V and 5 bases from J, with 14 bases between. The CDR3 runs 15 residues. In germline, CDR1 is SGHDN, CDR2 FVKESK. This chain's CDR3 is CASSQGVLEAETQYF. The CDR3 coding sequence is TGTGCCAGCAGCCAAGGGGTCCTAGAGGCGGAGACCCAGTACTTC.

This rearrangement joins TRBV19 to TRBJ2-7, with TRBD1 matching 9 bases. V lost 3 bases, J lost 2 bases, and 2 bases stayed unmatched. CDR1 and CDR2 (germline): LNHDA, SQIVND (reference sequence). CDR3 length: 14 amino acids. The CDR3 spells CASSIWDRAYEQYF. Written as DNA, the CDR3 is TGTGCCAGTAGTATCTGGGACAGGGCCTACGAGCAGTACTTC.

The chain carries TRBV19 and TRBJ2-1; D might be TRBD2 (5 bases). Germline V lookup: CDR1 LNHDA, CDR2 SQIVND (reference sequence). V gave up 3 bases and J gave up 0 bases, with 12 bases separating them. The CDR3 extends over 16 amino acids. CDR3 coding DNA: TGTGCCAGTAGTATCCCCCGGGGTAGCTCCTACAATGAGCAGTTCTTC. Residues: CASSIPRGSSYNEQFF.

About this clone: The conserved closing phenylalanine or tryptophan is absent in this CDR3, likely reflecting a read error. The DNA is left out, because the CDR3 cannot be placed on it with certainty; the CDR3 is given as TCRdb lists it. The chain employs TRBV21-1 and TRBJ2-7; the table's D gene call, TRBD2, was not cross checked with the DNA. TRBV21-1 is described as a pseudogene. The CDR3 is made up of 12 amino acids, end residues included. CDR3 in amino acids: CASSTAESGSSP.

CDR3 loop: CASSLAARQGSLYEQYF. The CDR3 nucleotides read TGTGCCAGCAGCTTAGCGGCGAGACAGGGTTCTCTCTACGAGCAGTACTTC. V usage is TRBV7-9 and J usage is TRBJ2-7; 7 nucleotides match TRBD1. The CDR3 covers 17 residues. The ends lost 0 bases at V and 3 bases at J; junction bases unmatched: 11. CDR1 is SEHNR, CDR2 FQNEAQ, per germline (reference sequence).

The chain recombines TRBV7-2 with TRBJ2-1; D is possibly TRBD2 (5 bases). V was clipped by 4 bases and J by 8 bases, with 12 bases between them. The V gene's germline CDR1 is SGHTA and CDR2 FQGNSA. The CDR3 has 13 residues. The CDR3 reads CASSSWTEDEQFF. The CDR3 coding sequence is TGTGCCAGCAGCTCCTGGACTGAGGATGAGCAGTTCTTC.

V is TRBV27 and J is TRBJ1-5, with D uncertain. CDR3 size: 12 residues. Germline CDR1 reads MNHEY; CDR2 reads SMNVEV (reference sequence). Trimming pared 2 bases from V and 7 bases from J, leaving 6 bases between. The CDR3 spells CASSLDKQPQHF. CDR3 coding DNA: TGTGCCAGCAGTTTAGACAAACAGCCCCAGCATTTT.

This clone came up once. One end of the junction fails to match germline, which may point to a read error. The chain recombines TRBV6-1 with TRBJ2-7; D is unclear. CDR1 is MNHNS, CDR2 SASEGT, per germline. CDR3 size: 16 residues. The CDR3 nucleotides read TGTGCCAGCAGCGAAGAGCCCGGTTTAGTAGTCTACGAGCAGTACTTC. Translation gives CASSEEPGLVVYEQYF.

This chain joins TRBV9 and TRBJ2-7, with a weak D call TRBD1 (6 bases). There are 16 residues in the CDR3. V was shortened by 0 bases and J by 6 bases, with 19 bases between the two germline ends. CDR1 is SGDLS and CDR2 is YYNGEE in the germline V gene. As DNA, the CDR3 is TGTGCCAGCAGCGTAGAAGGGATGCCAGGGGTCCTCGAGCAGTACTTC. This gives the protein CASSVEGMPGVLEQYF.

The chain's CDR3 is CASSPYEASTDTQYF. The DNA for the CDR3 is TGTGCCAGCAGCCCCTACGAAGCTAGCACAGATACGCAGTATTTT. The chain carries TRBV9 and TRBJ2-3; D is uncertain. From germline, CDR1 is SGDLS and CDR2 YYNGEE. CDR3 size: 15 residues. V was shortened by 4 bases and J by 0 bases, with 12 bases between the two germline ends.

This chain links TRBV4-1 with TRBJ1-1; TRBD1 matches at 8 bases. Trimming removed 1 base from V and 1 base from J; junction bases left unmatched: 11. The CDR3 is made up of 18 amino acids. CDR1 is MGHRA and CDR2 is YSYEKL in the germline V gene. The CDR3, as DNA: TGCGCCAGCAGCCAAGCCTTGGGACAGGTGAGCCAGAACACTGAAGCTTTCTTT. Translation gives CASSQALGQVSQNTEAFF.

DNA of the CDR3: TGTGCCAGCAAGACAGTAGACTATGGCTACACCTTC. The encoded protein is CASKTVDYGYTF. This chain links TRBV16 with TRBJ1-2; possibly TRBD1 for D (5 bases). This CDR3 has 12 amino acids. Germline-derived CDR1 and CDR2 are KGHSY and FQNENV. The V end was cut by 7 bases, the J end by 3 bases, with 9 bases between.

The chain combines TRBV9 with TRBJ1-2; D gene ambiguous. Germline values: CDR1 SGDLS, CDR2 YYNGEE. The V end was cut by 3 bases, the J end by 4 bases, with 16 bases between. The CDR3 has 15 residues. This CDR3 reads CASSAQYGLIYGYTF. Here the CDR3 DNA reads TGTGCCAGCAGCGCCCAATACGGACTGATCTATGGCTACACCTTC.